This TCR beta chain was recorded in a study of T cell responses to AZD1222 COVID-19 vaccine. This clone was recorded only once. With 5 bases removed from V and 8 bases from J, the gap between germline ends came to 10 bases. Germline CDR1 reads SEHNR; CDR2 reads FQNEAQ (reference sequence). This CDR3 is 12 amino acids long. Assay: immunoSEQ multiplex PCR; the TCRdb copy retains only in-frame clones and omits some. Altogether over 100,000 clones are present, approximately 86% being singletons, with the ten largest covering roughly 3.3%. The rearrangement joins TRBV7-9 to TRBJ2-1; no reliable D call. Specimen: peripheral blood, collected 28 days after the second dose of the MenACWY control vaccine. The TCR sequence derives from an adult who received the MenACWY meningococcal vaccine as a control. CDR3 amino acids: CASSLTPDEQFF. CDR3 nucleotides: TGTGCCAGCAGCCTCACTCCGGATGAGCAGTTCTTC.